Shown below are 26 T cell receptor beta chains from a single sample sequenced in a study of shared clonotypes between healthy human individuals. Some clones are missing from TCRdb's copy, which holds only in-frame ones; the method was immunoSEQ multiplex PCR. This sample has over 800,000 clones, with approximately 92% found just once. Naive-designated CD8 cells lacked CD45RO, were positively enriched for CCR7, and omitted terminally differentiated effector memory CD45RA+ cells. What was sequenced was naive CD8+ T cells sorted from blood. These receptors all stem from a man under 40 in good health.

This chain connects TRBV7-9 to TRBJ2-1; 14 positions agree with TRBD2. The junction had 10 bases not matched to a gene; V was cut back by 5 bases and J by 7 bases. The CDR3 has 17 amino acids. Looked up from germline, CDR1 is SEHNR and CDR2 is FQNEAQ (reference sequence). CDR3 nucleotides: TGTGCCAGCAGCCCTACGTCTGGGACTAGCGGGGGAAATGAGCAGTTCTTC. It yields the protein CASSPTSGTSGGNEQFF.

The gene calls are TRBV5-4 and TRBJ2-7; possible D gene TRBD2, 5 bases. V was trimmed by 4 bases and J by 2 bases, leaving 7 bases between them. Per germline, CDR1 SGHNT and CDR2 YYREEE (reference sequence). This CDR3 region has 12 residues. CDR3 protein: CASSEEAYEQYF. The CDR3 region has the DNA TGTGCCAGCAGCGAGGAGGCCTACGAGCAGTACTTC.

The V gene is TRBV10-3, the J gene TRBJ2-7; 12 bases match TRBD2. This CDR3 has 15 amino acids. Germline V gene data show CDR1 as ENHRY and CDR2 as SYGVKD. The V gene end was trimmed by 4 bases and the J gene end by 1 base; junction bases not matched to a gene: 2. The CDR3 is CAISGTSGNSYEQYF. CDR3 nucleotide sequence: TGTGCCATCAGTGGGACTAGCGGGAATTCCTACGAGCAGTACTTC.

The V and J genes are TRBV5-1 and TRBJ2-7, with TRBD1 identical over 7 bases. This CDR3 spans 16 amino acids. Per the germline V gene, CDR1 is SGHRS and CDR2 is YFSETQ. J gave up 1 base and V 0 bases, and 7 bases lay outside the gene matches. CDR3: CASSLGEGAVSYEQYF. The CDR3 DNA is TGCGCCAGCAGCTTGGGAGAGGGGGCGGTTTCCTACGAGCAGTACTTC. Full variable domain (rest looked up from reference TRBV5-1 and TRBJ2-7): KAGVTQTPRYLIKTRGQQVTLSCSPISGHRSVSWYQQTPGQGLQFLFEYFSETQRNKGNFPGRFSGRQFSNSRSEMNVSTLELGDSALYLCASSLGEGAVSYEQYFGPGTRLTVT.

The table lists this clone with a count of one. The gene calls are TRBV6-5 and TRBJ2-1, with no clear D. Between the trimmed V and J ends, which lost 2 bases and 9 bases, there was a span of 5 bases. The CDR3 length is 11 residues. Germline CDR1 and CDR2: MNHEY and SVGAGI. The DNA of the CDR3 is TGTGCCAGCAGTTACGAAGGTGAGCAGTTCTTC. This translates into CASSYEGEQFF.

The CDR3 is CASREGQTGAEAFF. The CDR3 DNA sequence: TGCGCCAGCAGGGAGGGACAGACGGGCGCTGAAGCTTTCTTT. V is TRBV10-2 and J is TRBJ1-1; TRBD1 agrees at 7 bases. The CDR3 covers 14 residues. The germline CDR1 and CDR2 sequences are WSHSY and SAAADI. V lost 6 bases to trimming and J lost 6 bases; unmatched junction nucleotides: 10.

The V call is TRBV7-8, the J call TRBJ1-5; 7 bases fit TRBD1. The CDR3 spans 15 residues. Germline V gene lookup returns CDR1 SGHVS and CDR2 FQNEAQ. Trimming at V came to 5 bases and at J to 5 bases, leaving 9 bases not matched to a gene. The chain's CDR3 is CASSTEGGAYQPQHF. CDR3 bases: TGTGCCAGCAGCACCGAAGGGGGCGCGTATCAGCCCCAGCATTTT.

The V and J genes are TRBV5-4 and TRBJ2-2; 8 positions match TRBD1. The CDR3 sequence is 16 residues long. Germline V gene lookup returns CDR1 SGHNT and CDR2 YYREEE (reference sequence). Germline trimming cut 2 bases from V and 2 bases from J; bases unmatched to any gene: 5. Here the CDR3 DNA reads TGTGCCAGCAGCTTTGGACAGGGACTCAACACCGGGGAGCTGTTTTTT. It specifies CASSFGQGLNTGELFF.

Remarks on this clone: The same CDR3 arises from other DNA sequences in this sample as well. This rearrangement joins TRBV27 to TRBJ2-3; D gene uncertain. V was clipped by 3 bases and J by 0 bases, with 4 bases between them. CDR3 length: 13 residues. Per the germline V gene, CDR1 is MNHEY and CDR2 is SMNVEV (reference sequence). DNA for the CDR3: TGTGCCAGCAGTTTGTCTAGCACAGATACGCAGTATTTT. Translating it yields CASSLSSTDTQYF.

This clone was recorded only once. The chain combines TRBV7-9 with TRBJ1-1; D might be TRBD1 (6 bases). CDR3 length: 15 amino acids. Deletions cut 4 bases from V and 4 bases from J, with 16 bases between. CDR1 and CDR2 from the germline V gene are SEHNR and FQNEAQ (reference sequence). The CDR3: CASSSGTPGGTEAFF. The CDR3 nucleotides are TGTGCCAGCAGCTCCGGGACACCGGGAGGCACTGAAGCTTTCTTT.

The V call is TRBV11-2, the J call TRBJ2-1; the D gene could be TRBD1 or TRBD2 (5 bases each). Per the germline V gene, CDR1 is SGHAT and CDR2 is FQNNGV. V was shortened by 4 bases and J by 0 bases, with 13 bases between the two germline ends. The CDR3 covers 16 residues. CDR3 amino acids: CASSSPWDGSYNEQFF. The CDR3 nucleotides read TGTGCCAGCAGCTCGCCCTGGGACGGCTCCTACAATGAGCAGTTCTTC.

The J gene is TRBJ2-5, the V gene TRBV30; D might be TRBD2 (6 bases). V was clipped by 7 bases and J by 4 bases, with 19 bases between them. The CDR3 runs to 14 residues. The germline V gene encodes CDR1 GTSNPN and CDR2 SVGIG (reference sequence). The CDR3, as DNA: TGTGCCTTCGGGTTGGGAGGTCCGCCAGAGACCCAGTACTTC. Residues: CAFGLGGPPETQYF. The whole variable domain, filled in from reference TRBV30 and TRBJ2-5, reads SQTIHQWPATLVQPVGSPLSLECTVEGTSNPNLYWYRQAAGRGLQLLFYSVGIGQISSEVPQNLSASRPQDRQFILSSKKLLLSDSGFYLCAFGLGGPPETQYFGPGTRLLVL.

V is TRBV7-9 and J is TRBJ2-7, with no clear D. The CDR3 contains 15 residues. V lost 5 bases to trimming and J lost 5 bases, with 19 bases between them. CDR1 and CDR2 (germline): SEHNR, FQNEAQ (reference sequence). The CDR3 sequence is CASSPESRGIHEQYF. The CDR3 DNA reads TGTGCCAGCAGCCCAGAATCACGCGGTATCCACGAGCAGTACTTC.

The chain is built from TRBV7-2 and TRBJ1-2; D call uncertain. Trimming took off 4 bases at V and 0 bases at J, with 12 bases between the two ends. The CDR3 spans 15 residues. The V gene's germline CDR1 is SGHTA and CDR2 FQGNSA. The CDR3, as DNA: TGTGCCAGCAGCTCCCGAAGCTCGTCTAACTATGGCTACACCTTC. Translated: CASSSRSSSNYGYTF.

The chain joins TRBV27 to TRBJ2-1; TRBD2 might be the D (5 bases). The CDR3 is 14 amino acids. Germline V CDR1 and CDR2: MNHEY, SMNVEV (reference sequence). V was shortened by 4 bases and J by 3 bases, with 10 bases between the two germline ends. The CDR3 sequence is CASSSASRYNEQFF. CDR3 bases: TGTGCCAGCAGTTCGGCTAGCCGCTACAATGAGCAGTTCTTC.

The chain carries TRBV7-6 and TRBJ2-1; TRBD2 agrees at 12 bases. There are 15 residues in the CDR3. Losses at the gene ends were 5 bases for V and 4 bases for J; bases not matched to a gene: 3. From germline, CDR1 is SGHVS and CDR2 FNYEAQ. CDR3 DNA: TGTGCCAGCAGCCGGACTAGCGGGGCGTACAATGAGCAGTTCTTC. Its protein is CASSRTSGAYNEQFF.

Regarding this clone: Other DNA sequences from this sample encode an identical CDR3 as well. The chain has TRBV7-9 and TRBJ2-7; 13 nucleotides agree with TRBD2. This CDR3 is 17 amino acids long. V lost 4 bases and J lost 2; bases outside the gene matches: 8. Per germline, CDR1 SEHNR and CDR2 FQNEAQ (reference sequence). The CDR3 nucleotides read TGTGCCAGCAGCTCCGGACTAGCGGGAGAGGGGGCCTACGAGCAGTACTTC. It is translated as CASSSGLAGEGAYEQYF.

In its sample, this clone was seen once. This chain connects TRBV11-2 to TRBJ1-1; unclear D gene. Trimming removed 7 bases at V and 4 bases at J, with 7 bases between. Germline loops: CDR1 SGHAT, CDR2 FQNNGV. CDR3 length equals 11 residues. DNA of the CDR3: TGTGCCAGCACAGGAGGCACTGAAGCTTTCTTT. Its translation: CASTGGTEAFF.

The chain employs TRBV6-4 and TRBJ2-3; D is ambiguous. Trimming stripped 6 bases from V and 6 bases from J, with 16 bases between. Germline lookup yields CDR1 MRHNA and CDR2 SNTAGT. This CDR3 contains 14 residues. The DNA for the CDR3 is TGTGCCAGCAGCTATATTTTAGTTTCCGATACGCAGTATTTT. It translates to CASSYILVSDTQYF.

A remark on this clone: In the same sample, other DNA sequences code for this CDR3. The chain links TRBV28 to TRBJ2-1, with unresolved D. Germline assignment: CDR1 MDHEN and CDR2 SYDVKM. This CDR3 has 13 residues. The V end lost 1 base, the J end lost 0 bases, and 1 base lay between the germline ends. Here the CDR3 DNA reads TGTGCCAGCAGTTTATCCTCCTACAATGAGCAGTTCTTC. This codes for CASSLSSYNEQFF.

The rearrangement links TRBV6-5 to TRBJ1-1, with TRBD1 identical over 7 bases. Germline V gene sequence: CDR1 MNHEY, CDR2 SVGAGI. Losses at the gene ends were 4 bases for V and 1 base for J; bases not matched to a gene: 9. This CDR3 contains 16 residues. CDR3 sequence reads: CASSLYTGTENTEAFF. As DNA, the CDR3 is TGTGCCAGCAGTTTGTATACCGGGACAGAGAACACTGAAGCTTTCTTT.

CDR3 DNA: TGTGCCACCGTGGGGCAGGGACCGAACTATGGCTACACCTTC. Protein sequence: CATVGQGPNYGYTF. J is TRBJ1-2 and V is TRBV28; the D gene is possibly TRBD1 (5 bases). Between the trimmed V and J ends, which lost 10 bases and 2 bases, there was a span of 17 bases. CDR3 length: 14 amino acids. Germline loops: CDR1 MDHEN, CDR2 SYDVKM.

The chain recombines TRBV29-1 with TRBJ2-7; D ambiguous. The CDR3 is 14 residues long. Germline CDR1 is SQVTM and CDR2 is ANQGSEA. Between the trimmed V and J ends, which lost 0 bases and 0 bases, there was a span of 9 bases. The CDR3 reads CSVEDSYSSYEQYF. Here the CDR3 DNA reads TGCAGCGTTGAAGATTCCTATAGCTCCTACGAGCAGTACTTC.

This chain uses TRBV13 with TRBJ2-1; TRBD2 matches 10 bases. Germline V CDR1 and CDR2: PRHDT, FYEKMQ (reference sequence). Losses at the gene ends were 6 bases for V and 7 bases for J; bases not matched to a gene: 9. This CDR3 is built from 15 residues. The CDR3 DNA reads TGTGCCAGCAGTCCACTGACTAGCGGGTGGAATGAGCAGTTCTTC. Protein product: CASSPLTSGWNEQFF.

This clone was seen just once. This chain joins TRBV7-9 and TRBJ1-4; 10 nucleotides line up with TRBD1. CDR3 length: 13 amino acids. Germline CDR1 and CDR2: SEHNR and FQNEAQ (reference sequence). The V segment lost 5 bases and the J segment 7 bases; nucleotides outside the gene matches: 1. CDR3 nucleotides: TGTGCCAGCAGCCGGACAGGGGGTGAAAAACTGTTTTTT. This translates into CASSRTGGEKLFF.

With regard to this clone: With a far larger clone one base away, a read error is the likely cause. The gene calls are TRBV6-7 and TRBJ2-7; 11 bases fit TRBD1. Being an ORF, TRBV6-7 has a function that is uncertain. This CDR3 comprises 14 residues. V was clipped by 5 bases and J by 3 bases; unmatched bases: 3. The CDR3 DNA follows: TGTGCCAGCAGTACCGGGACAGGGGGCTACGAGCAGTACTTC. Its protein product is CASSTGTGGYEQYF.